These 9 T cell receptor beta chains came from one sample sequenced in a study of T cells in localized non-small cell lung cancer. Profiled with immunoSEQ multiplex PCR; TCRdb holds only in-frame clones, not every one. Here the sample spans more than 800 clones, roughly 20% being singletons. Specimen: normal lung tissue next to the tumor, collected before any cancer treatment. The receptors here all came from a male donor aged 60 or over with stage III squamous cell lung carcinoma.

The chain uses TRBV11-3 and TRBJ1-2, with 7 bases identical to TRBD1. This CDR3 spans 14 amino acids. V trimming: 5 bases; J trimming: 4 bases; junction bases outside the gene matches: 7. Germline V gene lookup returns CDR1 SGHNT and CDR2 YENEEA. CDR3 in amino acids: CASSLLQGSYGYTF. The CDR3 DNA sequence: TGTGCCAGCAGCCTGTTACAGGGGTCCTATGGCTACACCTTC.

The chain combines TRBV11-3 with TRBJ1-2, with 7 nucleotides matching TRBD1. In germline, CDR1 is SGHNT, CDR2 YENEEA. CDR3 length: 15 amino acids. The trim removed 4 bases at V and 7 bases at J, leaving 12 bases unmatched. CDR3 residues: CASSWNPTGTSGYTF. CDR3 DNA sequence: TGTGCCAGCAGCTGGAACCCGACAGGGACGAGTGGCTACACCTTC.

In its sample, this clone is hyperexpanded. The chain employs TRBV11-3 and TRBJ2-1, with D unclear. The CDR3 loop spans 15 amino acids. Germline assignment: CDR1 SGHNT and CDR2 YENEEA. Trimming shortened V by 5 bases and J by 1 base, and 12 bases separated the two germline ends. The CDR3 DNA sequence: TGTGCCAGCAGCCTCGACATCGGTTCCTACAATGAGCAGTTCTTC. It specifies CASSLDIGSYNEQFF. Together with reference TRBV11-3 and TRBJ2-1, the CDR3 gives the full variable domain: EAGVVQSPRYKIIEKKQPVAFWCNPISGHNTLYWYLQNLGQGPELLIRYENEEAVDDSQLPKDRFSAERLKGVDSTLKIQPAELGDSAVYLCASSLDIGSYNEQFFGPGTRLTVL.

The chain links TRBV6-8 to TRBJ1-4; TRBD1 matches 9 bases. The length of the CDR3 is 15 residues. Germline values: CDR1 MNHGY, CDR2 SAAAGT. V shed 5 bases, J shed 7 bases, and the junction held 8 bases outside the gene matches. Here the CDR3 DNA reads TGTGCCAGCAGTAGCCGGGACAGGGAGGGTGAAAAACTGTTTTTT. Translated, it gives CASSSRDREGEKLFF.

The CDR3 spells CASSGQGTDTQYF. Here the CDR3 DNA reads TGTGCCAGCAGTGGGCAGGGCACAGATACGCAGTATTTT. The rearrangement uses TRBV6-8 and TRBJ2-3; D remains ambiguous. V was clipped by 5 bases and J by 1 base, with 7 bases between them. The germline V gene encodes CDR1 MNHGY and CDR2 SAAAGT. The CDR3 length is 13 residues.

V is TRBV29-1 and J is TRBJ1-2; D remains unclear. Trimming took 4 bases from V and 4 from J, leaving 10 bases between them. CDR1 and CDR2 from the germline V gene are SQVTM and ANQGSEA. This CDR3 has 12 amino acids. The CDR3 nucleotides are TGCAGCGTTGTTAGCAGTATCTATGGCTACACCTTC. It is translated as CSVVSSIYGYTF.

J is TRBJ1-2 and V is TRBV11-3; 7 bases fit TRBD1. CDR1 is SGHNT, CDR2 YENEEA, per germline. Losses at the gene ends were 4 bases for V and 4 bases for J; bases not matched to a gene: 12. This CDR3 region has 16 residues. CDR3 in amino acids: CASSSNRGRGSYGYTF. The CDR3 nucleotides read TGTGCCAGCAGCTCTAACAGGGGCCGAGGGTCCTATGGCTACACCTTC.

The gene calls are TRBV19 and TRBJ1-5; D unclear. The V gene lost 6 bases and the J gene lost 0 bases, with 9 bases spanning the gap. CDR3 length: 14 amino acids. CDR1 and CDR2 (germline): LNHDA, SQIVND (reference sequence). CDR3 sequence reads: CASRDDHSNQPQHF. CDR3 nucleotides: TGTGCCAGTAGGGATGACCATAGCAATCAGCCCCAGCATTTT.

This clone was counted between two and nine times. This chain joins TRBV5-1 and TRBJ2-5, with 10 bases matching TRBD2. With 6 bases clipped from V and 1 base from J, the junction kept 15 bases outside the gene matches. Germline CDR1 reads SGHRS; CDR2 reads YFSETQ. This CDR3 has 18 amino acids. CDR3 region: CASTPRLAGVRGQETQYF. The DNA of the CDR3 is TGCGCCAGCACCCCCCGGCTAGCGGGGGTTCGGGGCCAAGAGACCCAGTACTTC.